This T cell receptor (beta chain) appears in the sequencing data of a study of blood T cell repertoires in COVID-19. The overall study: Acute and convalescent COVID-19 specimens originated in the United States, Italy and Spain. In each case, the material was cDNA or gDNA derived from T cells, B-cell-depleted T cells, or PBMCs.

Authors' data handling: Amplification with reference gene primers provided the estimates of nucleated cell counts. The method was immunoSEQ multiplex PCR; TCRdb's version includes in-frame clones alone and lacks a portion of them. The V and J calls and clone size come from that table; D and trimming were worked out from the DNA. The data show roughly 120,000 clones, approximately 82% seen once. Germline V gene sequence: CDR1 MNHEY, CDR2 SVGAGI. V dropped 9 bases and J dropped 8; count of bases not matched to a gene: 9. The CDR3 is 14 amino acids. The V gene is TRBV6-5, the J gene TRBJ2-1; 11 nucleotides align to TRBD2. The sequenced material came from peripheral blood. The TCR sequence derives from a man under 40 with acute or convalescent COVID-19. This chain's CDR3 is CASGVAGGFDEQFF. As DNA, the CDR3 is TGTGCCAGTGGTGTAGCGGGGGGGTTCGATGAGCAGTTCTTC.